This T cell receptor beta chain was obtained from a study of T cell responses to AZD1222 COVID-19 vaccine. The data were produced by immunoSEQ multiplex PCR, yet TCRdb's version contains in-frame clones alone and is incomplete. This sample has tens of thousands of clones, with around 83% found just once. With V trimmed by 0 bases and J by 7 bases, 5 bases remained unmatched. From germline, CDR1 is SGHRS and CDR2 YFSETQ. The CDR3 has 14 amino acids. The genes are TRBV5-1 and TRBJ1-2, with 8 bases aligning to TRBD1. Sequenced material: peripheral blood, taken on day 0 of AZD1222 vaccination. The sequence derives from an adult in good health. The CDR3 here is CASSLDRTGSGYTF. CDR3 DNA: TGCGCCAGCAGCTTGGATCGGACAGGGAGTGGCTACACCTTC.